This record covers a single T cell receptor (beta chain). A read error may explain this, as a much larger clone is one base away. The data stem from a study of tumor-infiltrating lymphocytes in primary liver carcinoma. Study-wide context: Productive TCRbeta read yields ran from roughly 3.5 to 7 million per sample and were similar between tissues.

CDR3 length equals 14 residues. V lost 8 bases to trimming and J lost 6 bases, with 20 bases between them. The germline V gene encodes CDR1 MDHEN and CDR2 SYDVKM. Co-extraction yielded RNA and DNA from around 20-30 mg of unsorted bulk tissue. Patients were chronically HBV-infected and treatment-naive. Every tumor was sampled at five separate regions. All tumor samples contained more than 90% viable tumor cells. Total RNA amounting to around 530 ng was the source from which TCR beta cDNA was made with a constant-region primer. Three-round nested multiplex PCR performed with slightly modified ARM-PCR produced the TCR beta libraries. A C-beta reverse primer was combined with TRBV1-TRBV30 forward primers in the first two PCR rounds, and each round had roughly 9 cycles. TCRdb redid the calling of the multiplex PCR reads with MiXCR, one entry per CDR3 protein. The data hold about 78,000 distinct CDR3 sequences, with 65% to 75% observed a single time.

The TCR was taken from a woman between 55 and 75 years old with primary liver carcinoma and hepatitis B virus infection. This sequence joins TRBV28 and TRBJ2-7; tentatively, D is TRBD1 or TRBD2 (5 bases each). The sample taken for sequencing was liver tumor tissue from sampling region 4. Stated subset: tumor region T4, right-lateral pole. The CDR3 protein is CASGLVGARAEQYF. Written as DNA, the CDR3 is TGTGCCAGCGGCCTCGTCGGGGCCCGAGCCGAGCAGTACTTC.